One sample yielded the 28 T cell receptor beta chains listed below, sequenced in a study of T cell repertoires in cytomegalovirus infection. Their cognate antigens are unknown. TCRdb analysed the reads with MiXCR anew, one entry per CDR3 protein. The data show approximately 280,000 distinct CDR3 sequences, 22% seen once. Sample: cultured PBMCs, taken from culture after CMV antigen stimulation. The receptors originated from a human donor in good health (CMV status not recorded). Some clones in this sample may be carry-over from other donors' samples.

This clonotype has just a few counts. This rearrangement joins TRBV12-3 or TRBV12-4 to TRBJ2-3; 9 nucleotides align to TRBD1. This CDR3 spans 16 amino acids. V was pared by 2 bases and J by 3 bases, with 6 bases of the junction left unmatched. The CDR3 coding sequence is TGTGCCAGCAGTTTAATCGGGACAGGGAGAACAGATACGCAGTATTTT. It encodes CASSLIGTGRTDTQYF.

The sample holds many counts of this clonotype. The CDR3 sequence is CASSLADTGNTIYF. The DNA of the CDR3 is TGTGCCAGCAGCTTAGCCGACACTGGAAACACCATATATTTT. The rearrangement uses TRBV7-8 and TRBJ1-3; D unclear. V lost 0 bases to trimming and J lost 2 bases, with 5 bases between them. Germline CDR1 and CDR2: SGHVS and FQNEAQ. This CDR3 has 14 amino acids.

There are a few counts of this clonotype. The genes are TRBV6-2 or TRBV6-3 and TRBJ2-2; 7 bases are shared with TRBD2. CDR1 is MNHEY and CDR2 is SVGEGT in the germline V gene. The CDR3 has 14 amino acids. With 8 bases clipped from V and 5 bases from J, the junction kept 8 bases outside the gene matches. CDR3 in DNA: TGTGCCAGCTGTTTGGCGGGAGTAACCGGGGAGCTGTTTTTT. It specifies CASCLAGVTGELFF.

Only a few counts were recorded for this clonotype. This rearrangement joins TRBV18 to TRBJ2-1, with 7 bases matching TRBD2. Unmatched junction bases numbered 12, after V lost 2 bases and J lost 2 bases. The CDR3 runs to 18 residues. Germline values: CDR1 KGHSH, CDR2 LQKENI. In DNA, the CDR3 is TGTGCCAGCTCACCAACGGGTGCGGGGGACGGAACCTACAATGAGCAGTTCTTC. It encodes CASSPTGAGDGTYNEQFF.

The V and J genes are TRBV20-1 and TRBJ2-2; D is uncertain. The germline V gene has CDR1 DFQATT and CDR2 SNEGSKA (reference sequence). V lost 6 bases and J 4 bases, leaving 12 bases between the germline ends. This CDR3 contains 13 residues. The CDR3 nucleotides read TGCAGTGCCCTAATGGCCCTCACCGGGGAGCTGTTTTTT. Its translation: CSALMALTGELFF.

The CDR3 is CASSQEATSTYEQYF. The CDR3 DNA follows: TGCGCCAGCAGCCAAGAGGCGACGTCCACCTACGAGCAGTACTTC. This sequence joins TRBV4-3 and TRBJ2-7, with D uncertain. CDR1 is LGHNA and CDR2 is YSLEER in the germline V gene. Trimming took 0 bases from V and 2 from J, leaving 11 bases between them. This CDR3 is built from 15 residues.

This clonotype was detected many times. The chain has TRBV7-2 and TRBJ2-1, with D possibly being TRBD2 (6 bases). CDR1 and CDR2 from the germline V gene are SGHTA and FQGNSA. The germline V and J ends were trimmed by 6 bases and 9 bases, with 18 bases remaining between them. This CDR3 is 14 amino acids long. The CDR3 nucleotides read TGTGCCAGCAGTTTTGACCCGGGAGCTGGTGAGCAGTTCTTC. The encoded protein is CASSFDPGAGEQFF.

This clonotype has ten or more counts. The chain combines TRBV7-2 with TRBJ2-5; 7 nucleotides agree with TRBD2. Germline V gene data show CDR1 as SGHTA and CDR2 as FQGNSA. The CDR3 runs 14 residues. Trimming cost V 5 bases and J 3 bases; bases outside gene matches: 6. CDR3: CASSPQTSKETQYF. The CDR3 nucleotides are TGTGCCAGCAGCCCGCAGACTAGCAAAGAGACCCAGTACTTC.

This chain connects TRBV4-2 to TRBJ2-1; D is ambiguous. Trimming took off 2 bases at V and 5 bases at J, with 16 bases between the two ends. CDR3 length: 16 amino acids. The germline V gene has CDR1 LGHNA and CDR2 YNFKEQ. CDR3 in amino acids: CASSQRNGPLHNEQFF. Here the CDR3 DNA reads TGTGCCAGCAGCCAAAGAAACGGCCCCCTACACAATGAGCAGTTCTTC.

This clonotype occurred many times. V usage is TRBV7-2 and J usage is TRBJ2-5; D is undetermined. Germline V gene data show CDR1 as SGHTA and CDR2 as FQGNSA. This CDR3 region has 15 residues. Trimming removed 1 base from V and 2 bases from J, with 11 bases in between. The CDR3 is CASSLVGSQQETQYF. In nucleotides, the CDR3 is TGTGCCAGCAGCTTAGTCGGCAGCCAACAAGAGACCCAGTACTTC. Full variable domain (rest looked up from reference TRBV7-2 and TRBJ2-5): GAGVSQSPSNKVTEKGKDVELRCDPISGHTALYWYRQSLGQGLEFLIYFQGNSAPDKSGLPSDRFSAERTGGSVSTLTIQRTQQEDSAVYLCASSLVGSQQETQYFGPGTRLLVL.

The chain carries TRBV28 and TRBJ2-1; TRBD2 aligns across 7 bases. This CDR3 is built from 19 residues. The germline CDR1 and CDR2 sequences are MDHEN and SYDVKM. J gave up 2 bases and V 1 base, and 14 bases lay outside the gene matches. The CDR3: CASSLYRNPSGSTYNEQFF. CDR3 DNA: TGTGCCAGCAGTTTATACCGAAACCCTAGCGGATCTACCTACAATGAGCAGTTCTTC.

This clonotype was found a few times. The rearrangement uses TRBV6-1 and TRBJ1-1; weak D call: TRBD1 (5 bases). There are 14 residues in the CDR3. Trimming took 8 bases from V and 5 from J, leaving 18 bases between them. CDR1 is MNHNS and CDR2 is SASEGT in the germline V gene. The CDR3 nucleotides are TGTGCCAGCCTCACGGCGGCAGGGAGGACTGAAGCTTTCTTT. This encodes CASLTAAGRTEAFF.

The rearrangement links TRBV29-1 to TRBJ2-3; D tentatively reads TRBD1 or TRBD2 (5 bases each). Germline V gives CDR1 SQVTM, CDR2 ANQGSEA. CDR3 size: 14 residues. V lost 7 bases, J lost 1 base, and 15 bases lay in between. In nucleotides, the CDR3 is TGCAGCGGGGGGTTTGAGCGGCGCACAGATACGCAGTATTTT. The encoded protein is CSGGFERRTDTQYF.

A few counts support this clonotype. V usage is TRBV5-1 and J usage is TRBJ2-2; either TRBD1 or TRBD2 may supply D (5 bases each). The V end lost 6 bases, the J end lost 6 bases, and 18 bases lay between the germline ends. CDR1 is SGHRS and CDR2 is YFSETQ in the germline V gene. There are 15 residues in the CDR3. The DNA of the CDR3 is TGCGCCAGCACCAAAAAGAACGGGGACGCCGGGGAGCTGTTTTTT. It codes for CASTKKNGDAGELFF.

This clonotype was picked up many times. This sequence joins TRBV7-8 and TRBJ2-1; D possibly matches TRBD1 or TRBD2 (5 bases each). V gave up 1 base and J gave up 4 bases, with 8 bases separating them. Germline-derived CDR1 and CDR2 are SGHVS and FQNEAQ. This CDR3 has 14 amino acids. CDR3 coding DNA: TGTGCCAGCAGCTTAGAAGAGGGGTACAATGAGCAGTTCTTC. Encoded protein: CASSLEEGYNEQFF.

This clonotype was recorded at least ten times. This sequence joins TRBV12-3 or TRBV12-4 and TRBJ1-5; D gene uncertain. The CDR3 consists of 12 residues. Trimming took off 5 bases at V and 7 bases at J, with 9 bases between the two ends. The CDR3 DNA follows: TGTGCCAGCAGTCTCGTCAGCCAGCCCCAGCATTTT. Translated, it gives CASSLVSQPQHF.

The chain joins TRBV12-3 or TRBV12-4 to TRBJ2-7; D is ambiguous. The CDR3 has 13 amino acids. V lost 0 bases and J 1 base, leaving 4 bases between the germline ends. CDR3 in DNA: TGTGCCAGCAGTTTAGCGGTGTCCTACGAGCAGTACTTC. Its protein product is CASSLAVSYEQYF.

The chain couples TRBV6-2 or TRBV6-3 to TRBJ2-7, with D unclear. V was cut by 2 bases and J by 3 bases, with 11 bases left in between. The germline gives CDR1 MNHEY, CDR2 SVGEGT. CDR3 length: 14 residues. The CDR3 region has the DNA TGTGCCAGCAGTTACGGAGTGTGGAGCTACGAGCAGTACGTC. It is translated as CASSYGVWSYEQYV.

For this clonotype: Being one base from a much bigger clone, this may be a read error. The CDR3 nucleotides read TGCGCCAGCAGTCCAGGGGCCCTCTACAATGAGCGGTTCTTC. Protein sequence: CASSPGALYNERFF. This sequence joins TRBV10-1 and TRBJ2-1, with D perhaps matching TRBD1 (6 bases). The germline CDR1 and CDR2 sequences are WNHNN and SYGVQD (reference sequence). This CDR3 has 14 amino acids.

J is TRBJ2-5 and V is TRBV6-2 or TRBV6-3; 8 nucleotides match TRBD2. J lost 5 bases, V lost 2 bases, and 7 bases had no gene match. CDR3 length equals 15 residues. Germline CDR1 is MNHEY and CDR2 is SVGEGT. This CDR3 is CASSYTGGPSETQYF. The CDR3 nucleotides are TGTGCCAGCAGTTACACGGGAGGGCCCTCCGAGACCCAGTACTTC.

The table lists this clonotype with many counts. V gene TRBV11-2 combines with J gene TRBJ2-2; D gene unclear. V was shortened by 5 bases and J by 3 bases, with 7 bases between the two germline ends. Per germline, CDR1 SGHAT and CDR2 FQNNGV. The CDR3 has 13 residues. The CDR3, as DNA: TGTGCCAGCAGCCCTTTTTACACCGGGGAGCTGTTTTTT. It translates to CASSPFYTGELFF.

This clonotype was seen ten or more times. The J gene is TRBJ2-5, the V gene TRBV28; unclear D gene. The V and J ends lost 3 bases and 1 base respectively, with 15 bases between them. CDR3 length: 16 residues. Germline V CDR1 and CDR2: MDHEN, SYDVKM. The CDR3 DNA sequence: TGTGCCAGCAGTTTCTCGGGCTCTCTTTTCCAAGAGACCCAGTACTTC. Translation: CASSFSGSLFQETQYF.

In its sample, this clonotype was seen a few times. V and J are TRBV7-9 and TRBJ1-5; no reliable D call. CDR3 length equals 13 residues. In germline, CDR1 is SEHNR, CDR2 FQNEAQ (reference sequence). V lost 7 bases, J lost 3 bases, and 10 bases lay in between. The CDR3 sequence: CASTRRLNQPQHF. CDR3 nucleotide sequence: TGTGCCAGCACTAGACGGCTCAATCAGCCCCAGCATTTT.

The CDR3 here is CASSRTRKGEQFF. CDR3 coding DNA: TGTGCCAGCAGCAGAACTCGAAAGGGGGAGCAGTTCTTC. The chain uses TRBV7-2 and TRBJ2-1; D perhaps matches TRBD1 (5 bases). This CDR3 spans 13 amino acids. Germline CDR1 is SGHTA and CDR2 is FQGNSA. Trimming removed 5 bases from V and 10 bases from J, with 15 bases in between.

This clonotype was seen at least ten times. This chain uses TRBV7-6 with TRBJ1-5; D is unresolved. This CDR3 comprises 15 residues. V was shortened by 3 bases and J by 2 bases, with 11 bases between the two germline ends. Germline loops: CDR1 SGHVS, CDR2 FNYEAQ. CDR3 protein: CASSLALQGNQPQHF. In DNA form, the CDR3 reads TGTGCCAGCAGCTTGGCTCTCCAGGGCAATCAGCCCCAGCATTTT.

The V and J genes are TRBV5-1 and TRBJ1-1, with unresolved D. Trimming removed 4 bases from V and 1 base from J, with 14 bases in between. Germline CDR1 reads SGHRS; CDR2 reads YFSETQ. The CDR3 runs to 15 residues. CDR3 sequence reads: CASSHHATSNTEAFF. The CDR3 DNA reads TGCGCCAGCAGCCACCACGCCACGTCGAACACTGAAGCTTTCTTT.

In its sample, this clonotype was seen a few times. Here the CDR3 DNA reads TGTGCCAGCAGCTTAGATGGAGGGGCCGGGGAGCTGTTTTTT. Amino acids: CASSLDGGAGELFF. V gene TRBV11-2 combines with J gene TRBJ2-2, with D maybe TRBD2 (6 bases). CDR1 and CDR2 (germline): SGHAT, FQNNGV. V lost 0 bases to trimming and J lost 6 bases, with 8 bases between them. The CDR3 has 14 amino acids.

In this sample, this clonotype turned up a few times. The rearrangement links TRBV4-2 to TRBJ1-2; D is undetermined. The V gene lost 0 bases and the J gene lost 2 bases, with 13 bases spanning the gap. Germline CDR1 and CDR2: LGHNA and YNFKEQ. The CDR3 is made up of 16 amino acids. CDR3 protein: CASSQEDSTPNYGYTF. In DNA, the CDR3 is TGTGCCAGCAGCCAAGAAGACTCAACCCCCAACTATGGCTACACCTTC.